The source of this T cell receptor (beta chain) is a study of blood T cells in healthy people across ages. Alongside a J-beta primer mix, a sample-barcoded 5' primer served in a second PCR lasting about 7 to 11 cycles. TCRdb analysed the 5' RACE reads with MiXCR anew, one entry per CDR3 protein. The sample includes some 560,000 distinct CDR3 sequences, around a quarter seen only once; the top ten take 3% to 4.5%. The CDR3 has 15 residues. V lost 6 bases to trimming and J lost 4 bases; unmatched junction nucleotides: 10. This same sample was also taken into another study, of T cells of mothers and their children.

This clonotype was obtained from a boy aged 2 to 10 in good health. Sequenced input: blood. The chain combines TRBV12-3 or TRBV12-4 with TRBJ2-7; 9 bases align to TRBD2. The CDR3 loop is CASSPGSSGIYEQYF. CDR3 DNA sequence: TGTGCCAGCAGCCCCGGGTCTAGCGGGATTTACGAGCAGTACTTC.